Shown below are 8 T cell receptor beta chains from a single sample sequenced in a study of PD-L1 blockade in urothelial cancer. Regarding time point: pretreatment peripheral blood. Produced via immunoSEQ multiplex PCR; TCRdb's table is partial and in-frame only. The table has tens of thousands of clones, roughly 89% seen once. Sequencing was performed on PBMCs, taken around atezolizumab (anti-PD-L1) treatment. Source of these receptors: a woman aged 70-85 years with urothelial cancer.

The chain uses TRBV18 and TRBJ2-1, with 12 positions matching TRBD2. The CDR3 has 16 residues. Per germline, CDR1 KGHSH and CDR2 LQKENI. The V and J ends lost 5 bases and 9 bases, in that order; junction bases with no gene match: 11. The CDR3 nucleotides are TGTGCCAGCTCAACCACGCTAGCGGGAGGGCCGAGTGAGCAGTTCTTC. Translated, it gives CASSTTLAGGPSEQFF.

The chain combines TRBV19 with TRBJ2-1, with 10 positions matching TRBD2. This CDR3 has 16 residues. V lost 5 bases to trimming and J lost 4 bases; unmatched junction nucleotides: 8. From germline, CDR1 is LNHDA and CDR2 SQIVND (reference sequence). As DNA, the CDR3 is TGTGCCAGTAGTGCCGGACTAGCGGTGACTTACAATGAGCAGTTCTTC. Translation: CASSAGLAVTYNEQFF.

The chain is built from TRBV7-2 and TRBJ1-4; D is unresolved. This CDR3 comprises 14 residues. Trimming took off 3 bases at V and 8 bases at J, with 13 bases between the two ends. The germline CDR1 and CDR2 sequences are SGHTA and FQGNSA. The CDR3 nucleotides are TGTGCCAGCAGCTTGAGAGGGCCTGGGGAAAAACTGTTTTTT. Amino acids: CASSLRGPGEKLFF.

The chain combines TRBV2 with TRBJ2-5, with TRBD2 matching 10 bases. After removal of 8 bases from V and 5 bases from J, the junction contained 5 bases not matched to a gene. This CDR3 has 13 residues. CDR1 and CDR2 from the germline V gene are SNHLY and FYNNEI. The CDR3 protein is CASGQAGGETQYF. In DNA form, the CDR3 reads TGTGCCAGCGGACAAGCGGGGGGGGAGACCCAGTACTTC. Drawing the rest from reference TRBV2 and TRBJ2-5, the complete variable domain is EPEVTQTPSHQVTQMGQEVILRCVPISNHLYFYWYRQILGQKVEFLVSFYNNEISEKSEIFDDQFSVERPDGSNFTLKIRSTKLEDSAMYFCASGQAGGETQYFGPGTRLLVL.

The chain joins TRBV5-1 to TRBJ2-1; 11 nucleotides agree with TRBD2. V trimming: 3 bases; J trimming: 6 bases; junction bases outside the gene matches: 8. Germline V gene data show CDR1 as SGHRS and CDR2 as YFSETQ. The CDR3 totals 16 residues. The CDR3 loop is CASSWTLAGDGNEQFF. The CDR3 DNA is TGCGCCAGCAGCTGGACACTAGCGGGAGACGGCAATGAGCAGTTCTTC.

The rearrangement links TRBV5-6 to TRBJ2-5, with TRBD1 as a possible D gene (6 bases). CDR3 length: 14 residues. The ends were cut back, 3 bases at V and 4 bases at J, with 13 bases in the middle. Germline values: CDR1 SGHDT, CDR2 YYEEEE. This CDR3 is CASSSFTTGETQYF. CDR3 bases: TGTGCCAGCAGCTCGTTTACGACAGGAGAGACCCAGTACTTC.

The chain has TRBV7-2 and TRBJ2-7, with 8 bases identical to TRBD1. This CDR3 region has 16 residues. V lost 2 bases and J lost 2; bases outside the gene matches: 8. CDR1 SGHTA and CDR2 FQGNSA come from the germline V gene. CDR3 nucleotides: TGTGCCAGCAGCTTACCCGCGGACAGGGTGACCTACGAGCAGTACTTC. Encoded protein: CASSLPADRVTYEQYF.

This rearrangement joins TRBV14 to TRBJ2-1; D is ambiguous. This CDR3 has 13 residues. Germline lookup yields CDR1 SGHDN and CDR2 FVKESK. V gave up 4 bases and J gave up 10 bases, with 14 bases separating them. The CDR3 nucleotides are TGTGCCAGCAGCCTTTCACCCGGGTCCGAGCAGTTCTTC. It is translated as CASSLSPGSEQFF.